A selection of T cell receptor beta chains follows, all from one sample in a study of glioma-infiltrating T cells. TCRdb fed the multiplex PCR reads into MiXCR, producing one record per CDR3 protein. The sample yields under 150,000 distinct CDR3 sequences, under 30% seen once. Sequences were obtained from glioma tissue, nonneoplastic brain tissue, or PBMCs (not recorded which). The receptors here all came from a human donor with low-grade glioma or glioblastoma, undergoing nonglioma brain surgery, or in good health (not recorded which). The CDR3 runs from the conserved cysteine through the conserved F or W. The order of the fields is V gene, CDR3 protein.

V: TRBV3-1
CDR3: CASSSWGQETQYF

V: TRBV14
CDR3: CASSRARINSPLHF

V: TRBV3-1
CDR3: CASSQDQGTGELFF

V: TRBV7-2
CDR3: CASSLVAQGNQPQHF

V: TRBV9
CDR3: CASSVAPTGDSVLGGYTF

V: TRBV28
CDR3: CASIPRGVTDTQYF

V: TRBV6-1
CDR3: CASSSTGDQPFF

V: TRBV28
CDR3: CASSLWSRDSPEAPQHF

V: TRBV20-1
CDR3: CSAGRSSTGELFF

V: TRBV24-1
CDR3: CATGGRGYTDTQYF

V: TRBV12-3/TRBV12-4
CDR3: CASSPTRYEQFF

V: TRBV7-2
CDR3: CASGEGGPYNEQFF

V: TRBV10-1
CDR3: CASSLSRVKGNQPQHF

V: TRBV6-1
CDR3: CASRPTGDGYTF